These T cell receptor beta chains were read from a single sample in a study of CD8+CD57+ T cells in acquired aplastic anemia. TCRdb redid the calling of the reads with MiXCR, one entry per CDR3 protein. This sample has 400,000 to 500,000 distinct CDR3 sequences, with 65% to 80% found just once. Sequencing was performed on sorted CD4+, CD8+, or CD8+CD57+ T cells (not recorded which) from PBMCs. The source of these receptors is a human donor in good health, serving as a control. The CDR3 runs from the conserved cysteine through the conserved F or W. D genes are given only for firm matches. Clone size is not always given. Where it is, it says once, few, many or a class for expanded clones.

cdr3_length: 13
v_call: TRBV6-5
j_call: TRBJ2-7
clone_size: few
d_call: -
cdr3_aa: CASSYSRGYEQYF
cdr3_nt: TGTGCCAGCAGTTACTCTCGGGGCTACGAGCAGTACTTC

cdr3_length: 9
v_call: TRBV2
j_call: TRBJ2-1
clone_size: -
d_call: -
cdr3_aa: CASSEGGSF
cdr3_nt: TGTGCCAGCAGTGAAGGGGGTAGCTTC

cdr3_length: 16
v_call: TRBV14
j_call: TRBJ1-2
clone_size: once
d_call: -
cdr3_aa: CASSQDLIGGAYGYTF
cdr3_nt: TGCGCCAGCAGCCAAGATCTGATAGGGGGGGCCTATGGCTACACCTTC

cdr3_length: 14
v_call: TRBV20-1
j_call: TRBJ2-7
clone_size: -
d_call: -
cdr3_aa: CSAPKRGRIYERYF
cdr3_nt: TGCAGTGCACCCAAAAGGGGTCGAATTTACGAGCGGTACTTC

cdr3_length: 11
v_call: TRBV20-1
j_call: TRBJ1-2
clone_size: -
d_call: -
cdr3_aa: CSARDGTSLTF
cdr3_nt: TGCAGTGCTAGGGATGGGACTAGCCTCACCTTC

cdr3_length: 15
v_call: TRBV7-2
j_call: TRBJ2-5
clone_size: -
d_call: TRBD2
cdr3_aa: CASSFSPSGEETQYF
cdr3_nt: TGTGCCAGCAGCTTTTCACCTAGCGGGGAGGAGACCCAGTACTTC

cdr3_length: 15
v_call: TRBV7-3
j_call: TRBJ2-3
clone_size: -
d_call: -
cdr3_aa: CASSLATWGPDFEHF
cdr3_nt: TGTGCCAGCAGCTTAGCTACCTGGGGGCCAGACTTTGAGCATTTT

cdr3_length: 13
v_call: TRBV9
j_call: TRBJ2-1
clone_size: -
d_call: -
cdr3_aa: CASSLDSQGEQVF
cdr3_nt: TGTGCCAGCAGCTTAGACAGCCAGGGTGAGCAGGTCTTC

cdr3_length: 12
v_call: TRBV5-1
j_call: TRBJ1-1
clone_size: -
d_call: -
cdr3_aa: CASSVGGGEDFF
cdr3_nt: TGTGCCAGCAGCGTAGGTGGGGGTGAAGATTTCTTT

cdr3_length: 14
v_call: TRBV12-3/TRBV12-4
j_call: TRBJ1-5
clone_size: -
d_call: -
cdr3_aa: CASSLAGGRETQHF
cdr3_nt: TGTGCCAGCAGCCTAGCGGGGGGGCGGGAGACCCAGCATTTT

cdr3_length: 16
v_call: TRBV6-5
j_call: TRBJ1-6
clone_size: few
d_call: TRBD1
cdr3_aa: CASSSTGTSYNSPLHF
cdr3_nt: TGTGCCAGCAGTTCGACAGGGACCTCCTATAATTCACCCCTCCACTTT

cdr3_length: 14
v_call: TRBV3-1
j_call: TRBJ1-2
clone_size: few
d_call: TRBD1
cdr3_aa: CASKPGQGIYGYTF
cdr3_nt: TGTGCCAGCAAGCCGGGACAGGGAATCTATGGCTACACCTTC

cdr3_length: 12
v_call: TRBV19
j_call: TRBJ1-2
clone_size: many
d_call: -
cdr3_aa: CATAGRGYGYTF
cdr3_nt: TGTGCCACCGCCGGCCGGGGGTATGGCTACACCTTC

cdr3_length: 14
v_call: TRBV5-1
j_call: TRBJ2-6
clone_size: -
d_call: -
cdr3_aa: CASSSGSGGNVLTF
cdr3_nt: TGCGCCAGCAGCTCCGGCTCTGGGGGCAACGTCCTGACTTTC

cdr3_length: 16
v_call: TRBV5-1
j_call: TRBJ2-7
clone_size: -
d_call: TRBD1
cdr3_aa: CASSLCSLPTGYEQYF
cdr3_nt: TGTGCCAGCAGCCTATGTTCCCTCCCGACAGGGTACGAGCAGTACTTC

cdr3_length: 13
v_call: TRBV29-1
j_call: TRBJ1-1
clone_size: -
d_call: -
cdr3_aa: CSVTRSSTAAQFF
cdr3_nt: TGCAGCGTTACGCGGTCTAGTACAGCTGCACAGTTCTTT

cdr3_length: 13
v_call: TRBV7-8
j_call: TRBJ2-3
clone_size: -
d_call: -
cdr3_aa: CASSSALADTQYF
cdr3_nt: TGTGCCAGCAGCTCCGCCCTGGCAGATACGCAGTATTTC

cdr3_length: 15
v_call: TRBV5-6
j_call: TRBJ2-3
clone_size: many
d_call: -
cdr3_aa: CASSLLRGSTDTQYF
cdr3_nt: TGTGCCAGCAGCTTGCTGAGGGGAAGCACAGATACGCAGTATTTT

cdr3_length: 16
v_call: TRBV20-1
j_call: TRBJ2-6
clone_size: -
d_call: -
cdr3_aa: CSARGTVYGRANVLTF
cdr3_nt: TGCAGTGCTAGAGGGACAGTTTATGGAAGGGCCAACGTCCTGACTTTC

cdr3_length: 15
v_call: TRBV20-1
j_call: TRBJ1-2
clone_size: -
d_call: -
cdr3_aa: CSARPPSTANYGYTF
cdr3_nt: TGCAGTGCTAGGCCCCCGAGTACCGCTAACTATGGCTACACCTTC

cdr3_length: 13
v_call: TRBV7-2
j_call: TRBJ2-5
clone_size: few
d_call: TRBD2
cdr3_aa: CASSLGEGQPQYF
cdr3_nt: TGTGCCAGCAGCTTAGGGGAGGGTCAGCCCCAGTACTTC

cdr3_length: 13
v_call: TRBV7-9
j_call: TRBJ2-1
clone_size: -
d_call: -
cdr3_aa: CALRGLKGSEQFF
cdr3_nt: TGTGCCCTGAGGGGATTGAAGGGAAGTGAGCAGTTCTTC

cdr3_length: 12
v_call: TRBV20-1
j_call: TRBJ1-2
clone_size: -
d_call: -
cdr3_aa: CSATGWGEGYTF
cdr3_nt: TGCAGTGCCACGGGGTGGGGGGAGGGCTACACCTTC

cdr3_length: 14
v_call: TRBV5-4
j_call: TRBJ1-2
clone_size: once
d_call: -
cdr3_aa: CASSLDSSARGYTF
cdr3_nt: TGTGCCAGCAGCTTGGACAGCAGCGCGCGCGGCTACACCTTC

cdr3_length: 15
v_call: TRBV5-6
j_call: TRBJ2-5
clone_size: many
d_call: TRBD2
cdr3_aa: CASSLVAGGSETQYF
cdr3_nt: TGTGCCAGCAGCTTGGTAGCGGGGGGATCAGAGACCCAGTACTTC

cdr3_length: 15
v_call: TRBV5-1
j_call: TRBJ2-5
clone_size: -
d_call: -
cdr3_aa: CATSIEGVVWQTQYF
cdr3_nt: TGTGCCACCAGCATAGAGGGCGTAGTTTGGCAGACCCAGTACTTC

cdr3_length: 14
v_call: TRBV7-2
j_call: TRBJ1-2
clone_size: few
d_call: TRBD1
cdr3_aa: CASSLGQPNYGYTF
cdr3_nt: TGTGCCAGCAGCTTGGGACAGCCTAACTATGGCTACACCTTC

cdr3_length: 16
v_call: TRBV6-6
j_call: TRBJ2-7
clone_size: -
d_call: -
cdr3_aa: CASSYSIGADSYEQYF
cdr3_nt: TGTGCCAGCAGTTACTCGATAGGGGCAGACTCCTACGAGCAGTACTTC

cdr3_length: 11
v_call: TRBV7-2
j_call: TRBJ2-3
clone_size: -
d_call: -
cdr3_aa: CASSRGSTQYF
cdr3_nt: TGTGCCAGCAGCCGGGGAAGTACGCAGTATTTT

cdr3_length: 11
v_call: TRBV5-1
j_call: TRBJ2-7
clone_size: -
d_call: TRBD1
cdr3_aa: CASSHGQGQGF
cdr3_nt: TGCGCCAGCAGCCATGGACAGGGGCAGGGCTTC

cdr3_length: 11
v_call: TRBV20-1
j_call: TRBJ2-7
clone_size: -
d_call: -
cdr3_aa: CSARGRNNTYF
cdr3_nt: TGCAGTGCGAGGGGGAGAAACAACACGTACTTC

cdr3_length: 16
v_call: TRBV7-6
j_call: TRBJ1-1
clone_size: -
d_call: -
cdr3_aa: CASSLAVQELNTEAFF
cdr3_nt: TGTGCCAGCAGCTTAGCGGTCCAGGAGTTGAACACTGAAGCTTTCTTT

cdr3_length: 15
v_call: TRBV10-3
j_call: TRBJ2-7
clone_size: once
d_call: TRBD2
cdr3_aa: CASACARGDSYEQYF
cdr3_nt: TGTGCCAGCGCTTGCGCGCGGGGGGACTCCTACGAGCAGTACTTC

cdr3_length: 14
v_call: TRBV7-3
j_call: TRBJ1-5
clone_size: -
d_call: -
cdr3_aa: CASSSEGCGNPYHF
cdr3_nt: TGTGCCAGCAGCTCCGAAGGGTGCGGTAACCCCTACCATTTT

cdr3_length: 14
v_call: TRBV7-6
j_call: TRBJ1-4
clone_size: -
d_call: -
cdr3_aa: CASSAGGAAEKLFF
cdr3_nt: TGTGCCAGCAGCGCCGGGGGGGCAGCTGAAAAACTGTTTTTT

cdr3_length: 12
v_call: TRBV7-6
j_call: TRBJ1-1
clone_size: -
d_call: -
cdr3_aa: CASSSVGTEAFF
cdr3_nt: TGTGCCAGCAGCAGCGTAGGCACTGAAGCTTTCTTT

cdr3_length: 16
v_call: TRBV7-3
j_call: TRBJ1-1
clone_size: -
d_call: -
cdr3_aa: CASSFAHSGGISEAFF
cdr3_nt: TGTGCCAGCAGCTTTGCGCACAGCGGTGGTATCTCTGAAGCTTTCTTT

cdr3_length: 14
v_call: TRBV5-1
j_call: TRBJ2-7
clone_size: few
d_call: -
cdr3_aa: CASSAVGGSSEQYF
cdr3_nt: TGCGCCAGCAGCGCGGTGGGGGGATCGTCCGAGCAGTACTTC

cdr3_length: 14
v_call: TRBV9
j_call: TRBJ2-5
clone_size: -
d_call: -
cdr3_aa: CASSVGSREEILYF
cdr3_nt: TGTGCCAGCAGCGTGGGATCACGGGAAGAGATCCTGTACTTC

cdr3_length: 14
v_call: TRBV6-5
j_call: TRBJ1-2
clone_size: few
d_call: -
cdr3_aa: CASSYRGSNYGYTF
cdr3_nt: TGTGCCAGCAGTTACAGGGGTTCTAACTATGGCTACACCTTC

cdr3_length: 14
v_call: TRBV3-1
j_call: TRBJ1-2
clone_size: few
d_call: -
cdr3_aa: CASSQGALDYGYTF
cdr3_nt: TGTGCCAGCAGCCAAGGGGCCCTGGACTATGGCTACACCTTC

cdr3_length: 16
v_call: TRBV7-2
j_call: TRBJ1-5
clone_size: -
d_call: -
cdr3_aa: CASSSKGFDFNEPQHF
cdr3_nt: TGTGCCAGCAGCTCAAAGGGGTTTGACTTTAACGAGCCGCAGCATTTT

cdr3_length: 14
v_call: TRBV2
j_call: TRBJ1-4
clone_size: few
d_call: -
cdr3_aa: CATLLRQDNEKLFF
cdr3_nt: TGTGCCACTTTATTACGACAGGACAATGAAAAACTGTTTTTT

cdr3_length: 12
v_call: TRBV9
j_call: TRBJ1-1
clone_size: many
d_call: -
cdr3_aa: CASSVGFGEAFF
cdr3_nt: TGTGCCAGCAGCGTAGGCTTCGGTGAAGCTTTCTTT

cdr3_length: 14
v_call: TRBV5-1
j_call: TRBJ1-2
clone_size: -
d_call: -
cdr3_aa: CASSLAMSLEENTF
cdr3_nt: TGCGCCAGCAGCTTGGCGATGTCCCTCGAGGAGAACACCTTC

cdr3_length: 15
v_call: TRBV5-4
j_call: TRBJ2-7
clone_size: once
d_call: -
cdr3_aa: CASSRRSTGTGEQYF
cdr3_nt: TGTGCCAGCAGCAGGAGAAGCACAGGGACGGGCGAGCAGTACTTC